This TCR beta chain came from a study of blood T cell repertoires in COVID-19 (TCRdb year 2020). The study in broad terms: Samples covering the acute and convalescent phases of COVID-19 were provided by collaborators in the United States, Italy and Spain. Nearly every sample came with metadata listing a de-identified subject ID, COVID-19 status, age in years and sex. Deeply sampled blood TCRbeta repertoires from subjects exposed to, actively infected with, or recovered from COVID-19 were included in the dataset. The repertoires were made available in a free public database intended to serve as a resource for research on the immune response to SARS-CoV-2. The material from the prospective study consisted of cDNA or gDNA derived from T cells, B-cell-depleted T cells, or PBMCs. Where HLA class I and class II types were available, the types were taken from metadata supplied by the sample provider, not from assay-based typing. The samples were drawn from two sources: the first 160 participants of the ongoing ImmuneRACE study, and over 1,000 subjects contributed by 6 global collaborators. Beyond this particular receptor, the publication reports: Clinical and demographic metadata were provided uncurated, with the amount varying by source and participant.

The CDR3 holds 16 amino acids from the cysteine to the phenylalanine. The sequence is cut down to CDR3 DNA, 48 bases in frame from base 1. V gives up 2 bases and J gives up 4 bases, and the segment between their germline ends measures 17 bases. CDR1 and CDR2 (SEHNR, FQNEAQ) derive from the germline V gene (reference sequence). The immunoSEQ Assay, a bias-controlled multiplex PCR, was used to amplify TCRbeta CDR3 regions from genomic DNA. The authors' analysis ran thus. The number of nucleated cells in each sample was estimated by amplification of reference gene primers within the assay. To quantify the absolute abundance of each unique TCRbeta CDR3 rearrangement, sequence reads were collapsed and filtered. Productive Simpson clonality was computed per sample as the square root of Simpson's diversity index over productive rearrangements. Here the immuneACCESS table is served through TCRdb, limited to in-frame sequences with V and J called. Missing clones are a known gap in these copies; in checked studies unresolved V genes cover under half, and the rest lacks a known reason. V, J and clone size derive from that table, while D and trimming were established from the DNA sequence. This sample has 300,000 to 400,000 clones in its table, and about 88% of those were observed once. Approximately 0.99% of the sample goes to the ten largest clones.

In its sample, this clone was seen once. Its antigen is still unknown. Base qualities are not provided; no much larger clone lies one nucleotide away. In the prospective study, participants were about 18 to 95 years old, resided in about two dozen geographic areas of the United States, and were enrolled through a virtual design. In the prospective study, cohorts were assigned on the basis of participant-reported clinical history obtained from a screening survey and a study questionnaire. ImmuneRACE Cohort 3 recovered participants were defined by two consecutive negative NP/OP PCR tests, healthcare professional clearance, or symptom resolution. In the prospective study, mobile phlebotomists collected whole blood, serum and a nasopharyngeal or oropharyngeal swab from each participant. Participants in the prospective study had the option to provide additional blood draws and questionnaires over a roughly 2-month period. Before DNA extraction, blood samples from the prospective study were shipped at room temperature or frozen.

The sequenced sample consisted of PBMCs or T cells enriched from blood (not recorded which). This receptor was taken from a woman in her 30s who had recovered from COVID-19. The rearrangement combines TRBV7-9 with TRBJ1-2; the D segment cannot be called with confidence. The CDR3 in this case is CASSLFPANSSYGYTF. In nucleotides, the sequence is TGTGCCAGCAGCTTATTCCCGGCGAACAGTAGCTATGGCTACACCTTC.